Reported below is one T cell receptor (beta chain). Its antigen is still unknown. CD4+ cell separation produced CD45RA+ naive and CD45RA-negative memory subsets. The data belong to a study of shared clonotypes between healthy human individuals. Repertoires were generated with immunoSEQ multiplex PCR, while TCRdb's copy carries only in-frame clones and drops some. The sample lists roughly 2.4 million clones; nearly 97% were seen once. Whole-study results and caveats: Larger estimated richness was generally recorded for naive subsets relative to memory subsets. Among donors, the sharing of clonotypes was expected to be influenced by sequencing depth.

The material sequenced was naive CD4+ T cells sorted from blood. Subset denoted: CD45RA+ positively selected. The receptor's source is a young man in good health.

CDR3 DNA sequence: TGTGCCAGCTCACAGGGACAGGGGATAGATGGCTACACCTTC. Its protein product is CASSQGQGIDGYTF. V usage is TRBV18 and J usage is TRBJ1-2, with 10 bases that match TRBD1. The germline V gene encodes CDR1 KGHSH and CDR2 LQKENI. CDR3 length: 14 residues. Trimming took 4 bases from V and 6 from J; bases not matched to a gene: 5. The full variable domain, in which reference TRBV18 and TRBJ1-2 provide the parts outside the CDR3, is NAGVMQNPRHLVRRRGQEARLRCSPMKGHSHVYWYRQLPEEGLKFMVYLQKENIIDESGMPKERFSAEFPKEGPSILRIQQVVRGDSAAYFCASSQGQGIDGYTFGSGTRLTVV.